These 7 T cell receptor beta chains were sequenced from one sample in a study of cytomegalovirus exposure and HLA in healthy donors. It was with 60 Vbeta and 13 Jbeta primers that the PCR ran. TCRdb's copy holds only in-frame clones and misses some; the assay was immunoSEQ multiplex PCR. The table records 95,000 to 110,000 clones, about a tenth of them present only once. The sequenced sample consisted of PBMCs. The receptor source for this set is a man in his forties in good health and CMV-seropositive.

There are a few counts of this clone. Written as DNA, the CDR3 is TGTGCCAGCAGTGAACGGTTTTGGGAGCAGTACTTC. This translates into CASSERFWEQYF. The V and J genes are TRBV6-1 and TRBJ2-5; D perhaps matches TRBD2 (5 bases). The CDR3 loop spans 12 amino acids. The V gene lost 2 bases and the J gene lost 11 bases, with 12 bases spanning the gap. Germline V gives CDR1 MNHNS, CDR2 SASEGT.

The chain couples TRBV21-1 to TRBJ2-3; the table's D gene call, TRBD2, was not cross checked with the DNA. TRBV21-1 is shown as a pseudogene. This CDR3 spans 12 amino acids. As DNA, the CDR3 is TGTTTAGCTAGCGGGAGAACAGATACGCAGTATTTT. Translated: CLASGRTDTQYF.

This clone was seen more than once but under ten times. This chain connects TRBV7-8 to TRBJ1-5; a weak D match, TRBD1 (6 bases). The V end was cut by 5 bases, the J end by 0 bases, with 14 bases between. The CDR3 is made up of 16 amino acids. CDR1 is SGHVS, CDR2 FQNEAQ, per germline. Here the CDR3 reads CASSPQGRNSNQPQHF. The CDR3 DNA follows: TGTGCCAGCAGCCCACAGGGACGGAATAGCAATCAGCCCCAGCATTTT.

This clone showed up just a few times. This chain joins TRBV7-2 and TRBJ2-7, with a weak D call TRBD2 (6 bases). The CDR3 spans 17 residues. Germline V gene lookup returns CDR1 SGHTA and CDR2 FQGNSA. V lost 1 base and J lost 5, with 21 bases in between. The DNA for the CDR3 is TGTGCCAGCAGCTTAGATCCCCCCGGAGGAGGGAGGAACGAGCAGTACTTC. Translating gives CASSLDPPGGGRNEQYF.

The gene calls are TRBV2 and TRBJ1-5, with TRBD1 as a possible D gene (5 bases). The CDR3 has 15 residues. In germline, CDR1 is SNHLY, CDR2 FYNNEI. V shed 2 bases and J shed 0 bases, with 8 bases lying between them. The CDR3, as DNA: TGTGCCAGCAGTGAACAGGGCCATAGCAATCAGCCCCAGCATTTT. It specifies CASSEQGHSNQPQHF. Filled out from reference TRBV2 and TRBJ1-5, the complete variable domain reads EPEVTQTPSHQVTQMGQEVILRCVPISNHLYFYWYRQILGQKVEFLVSFYNNEISEKSEIFDDQFSVERPDGSNFTLKIRSTKLEDSAMYFCASSEQGHSNQPQHFGDGTRLSIL.

In DNA, the CDR3 is TGTGCCAGCAGCTTGCGAAGGACTAGCACAGATACGCAGTATTTT. It translates to CASSLRRTSTDTQYF. V is TRBV5-6 and J is TRBJ2-3, with D possibly being TRBD2 (5 bases). The CDR3 contains 15 residues. Trimming pared 1 base from V and 0 bases from J, leaving 9 bases between. Per the germline V gene, CDR1 is SGHDT and CDR2 is YYEEEE.

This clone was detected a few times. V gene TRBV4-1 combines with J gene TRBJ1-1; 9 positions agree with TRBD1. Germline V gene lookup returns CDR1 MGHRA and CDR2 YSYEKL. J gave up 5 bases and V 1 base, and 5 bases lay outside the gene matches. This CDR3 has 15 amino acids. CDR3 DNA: TGCGCCAGCAGCCAAGCCTACAGGGGGCGGACTGAAGCTTTCTTT. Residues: CASSQAYRGRTEAFF.